The present T cell receptor (beta chain) was sequenced within a study of blood T cells in healthy people across ages. Study outcomes and limitations: Estimated diversity that came from one million T cells was considered an underestimate.

Next came a second PCR, run for about 7 to 12 cycles, which used a sample-barcoded 5' primer along with a J-beta primer mix. One entry per CDR3 protein, called by TCRdb with MiXCR from the 5' RACE reads. The data show hundreds of thousands of distinct CDR3 sequences, around 32% seen once. Trimming cost V 2 bases and J 0 bases, with 10 bases left between them. The germline gives CDR1 SNHLY, CDR2 FYNNEI. This CDR3 spans 15 amino acids. Each sample gave at least 6.5 million isolated PBMCs. The table lists this clonotype with many counts. Antigen: not known. The clonotype comes from a woman older than 75 in good health. The source material was blood. The chain uses TRBV2 and TRBJ1-2; D call uncertain. The CDR3 loop reads CASSEMSLANYGYTF. CDR3 nucleotides: TGTGCCAGCAGTGAAATGAGCCTAGCTAACTATGGCTACACCTTC.